This T cell receptor beta chain was identified during a study of shared clonotypes between healthy human individuals. Study-wide context: CD4 naive and memory got three plates each, CD8 naive two, CD8 memory one. Broader study findings: Naive subsets, compared against memory subsets, generally had larger estimated richness values. Of the naive CD4 clonotypes, 4% to 5% were shared across several donors. Clonotype sharing among donors was thought likely to change with sequencing depth.

Profiled with immunoSEQ multiplex PCR; TCRdb holds only in-frame clones, not every one. The sample shows 950,000 to 1,100,000 clones, about 70% of them seen only once. Details on this clone: Its antigen is unidentified.

Germline CDR1 and CDR2: SGHRS and YFSETQ. The V gene lost 3 bases and the J gene lost 1 base, with 16 bases spanning the gap. CDR3 length: 16 residues. The sequence derives from a man aged 18 to 30 in good health. This rearrangement joins TRBV5-1 to TRBJ1-1; a weak D match, TRBD1 (6 bases). The sample was memory CD4+ T cells sorted from blood. The subset here: CD45RA-negative fraction. CDR3 in amino acids: CASSWLEGTPNTEAFF. CDR3 in DNA: TGCGCCAGCAGCTGGTTAGAAGGGACACCGAACACTGAAGCTTTCTTT. Using reference TRBV5-1 and TRBJ1-1 for the parts outside the CDR3, the full variable domain is KAGVTQTPRYLIKTRGQQVTLSCSPISGHRSVSWYQQTPGQGLQFLFEYFSETQRNKGNFPGRFSGRQFSNSRSEMNVSTLELGDSALYLCASSWLEGTPNTEAFFGQGTRLTVV.